The present T cell receptor beta chain was sequenced within a study of response to subunit inactivated influenza vaccine. With 6 bases removed from V and 0 bases from J, the gap between germline ends came to 18 bases. The CDR3 contains 17 residues. Germline-derived CDR1 and CDR2 are SNHLY and FYNNEI. A single record per CDR3 protein comes from TCRdb applying MiXCR to the RT-PCR reads. The sample lists 500,000 to 700,000 distinct CDR3 sequences, approximately 22% seen once, with approximately 3% in the top ten. The sample was also linked to a second study, of T cells expressing NK-cell markers. That investigation notes: Researchers built TCR beta cDNA using 5'RACE template switching with UMIs. Seven donors tested HCMV-seropositive and one tested seronegative among the eight sequenced. Of CD8+ T cells, about 1.0-8% belonged to dominant NKG2C+ clonotypes in several donors. In a handful of donors, these clonotypes also led the CD3+CD56-NKG2C+ fraction. Whether expanded NKG2C+ T cell clones were HCMV-specific remained unclear.

The source was CD4+ T cells sorted from PBMCs, collected about 12 days after vaccination. The receptor was isolated from a man in his fifties who received an inactivated influenza vaccine. The chain links TRBV2 to TRBJ2-4, with TRBD1 as a possible D gene (5 bases). The CDR3 region is CASSPLSGLLAKNIQYF. The CDR3 DNA reads TGTGCCAGCAGCCCCTTGTCAGGGCTTCTAGCCAAAAACATTCAGTACTTC.